The T cell receptor (beta chain) described here comes from a study of blood T cells in healthy people across ages. This clonotype was recorded a few times. Its antigen is not known. Study-level findings and limits: It was the long-lived donors that had more naive CD4+ cells and higher diversity than aged donors.

Ranging in age from about 6 to 95, the donors were healthy Caucasian individuals from Russia. The authors ran a second PCR of 7 to 11 cycles using a sample-barcoded 5' primer and a J-beta primer mix. Each of the cDNA molecules was tagged by a template-switch adaptor with 12 random nucleotides. MiXCR was run by TCRdb on the 5' RACE reads, yielding one entry per CDR3 protein. The sample has under 2 million distinct CDR3 sequences; roughly 32% are singletons. Sequencing input: blood. The sequence was obtained from a woman between 25 and 40 years old in good health.

The DNA of the CDR3 is TGTGCCAGCAGTGGACACAGGGGGCGAAACAATGAGCAGTTCTTC. This encodes CASSGHRGRNNEQFF. This chain connects TRBV25-1 to TRBJ2-1; 9 positions match TRBD1. J lost 5 bases, V lost 4 bases, and 6 bases had no gene match. Germline CDR1 reads MGHDK; CDR2 reads SYGVNS. This CDR3 is built from 15 residues.